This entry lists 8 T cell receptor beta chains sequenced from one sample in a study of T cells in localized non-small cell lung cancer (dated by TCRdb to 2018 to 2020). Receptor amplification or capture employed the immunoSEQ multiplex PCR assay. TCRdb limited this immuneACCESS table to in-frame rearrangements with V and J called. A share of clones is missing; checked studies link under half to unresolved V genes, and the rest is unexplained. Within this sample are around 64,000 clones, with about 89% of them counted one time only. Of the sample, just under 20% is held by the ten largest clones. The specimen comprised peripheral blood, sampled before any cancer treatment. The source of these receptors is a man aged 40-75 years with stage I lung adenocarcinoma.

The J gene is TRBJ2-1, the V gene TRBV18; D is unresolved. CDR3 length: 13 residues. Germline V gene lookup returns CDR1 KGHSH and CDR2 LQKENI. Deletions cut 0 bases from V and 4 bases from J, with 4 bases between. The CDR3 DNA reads TGTGCCAGCTCACCACCGGGGTACAATGAGCAGTTCTTC. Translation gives CASSPPGYNEQFF.

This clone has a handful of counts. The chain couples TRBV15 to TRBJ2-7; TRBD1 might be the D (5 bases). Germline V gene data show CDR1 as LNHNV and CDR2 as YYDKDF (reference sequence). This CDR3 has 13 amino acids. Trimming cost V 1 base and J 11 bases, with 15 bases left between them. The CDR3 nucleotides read TGTGCCACCAGCAGAGGAAGGTGGGGCGGAGAGTACTTC. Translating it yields CATSRGRWGGEYF.

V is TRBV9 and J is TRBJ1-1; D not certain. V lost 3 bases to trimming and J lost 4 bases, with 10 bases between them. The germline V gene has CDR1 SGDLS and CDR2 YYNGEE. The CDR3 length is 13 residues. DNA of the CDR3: TGTGCCAGCAGCGACCTCTCTGCCACTGAAGCTTTCTTT. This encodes CASSDLSATEAFF.

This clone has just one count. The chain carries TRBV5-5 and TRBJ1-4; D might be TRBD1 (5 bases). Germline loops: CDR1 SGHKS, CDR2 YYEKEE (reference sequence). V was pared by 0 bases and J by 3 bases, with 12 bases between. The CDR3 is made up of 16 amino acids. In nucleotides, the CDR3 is TGTGCCAGCAGCTTGGTTGGGGCATACCCTAATGAAAAACTGTTTTTT. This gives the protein CASSLVGAYPNEKLFF.

In DNA form, the CDR3 reads TGTGCCAGCAGCTTGCGGGGGCACACCATATATTTT. Its translation is CASSLRGHTIYF. J is TRBJ1-3 and V is TRBV5-6; maybe TRBD1 (6 bases). Per the germline V gene, CDR1 is SGHDT and CDR2 is YYEEEE. This CDR3 region has 12 residues. The V and J ends lost 1 base and 8 bases respectively, with 7 bases between them.

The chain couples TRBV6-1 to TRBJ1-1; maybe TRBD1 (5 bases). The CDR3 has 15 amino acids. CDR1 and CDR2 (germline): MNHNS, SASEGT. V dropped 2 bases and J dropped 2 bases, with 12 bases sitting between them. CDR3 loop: CASSEPGDPNTEAFF. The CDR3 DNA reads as TGTGCCAGCAGTGAACCGGGGGACCCCAACACTGAAGCTTTCTTT.

The CDR3 DNA is TGTGCCAGCAGCGTAGCGGGAGGGGGGGGATCCCACAATGAGCAGTTCTTC. Translating it yields CASSVAGGGGSHNEQFF. This sequence joins TRBV9 and TRBJ2-1; 8 bases agree with TRBD2. Germline values: CDR1 SGDLS, CDR2 YYNGEE. Trimming cost V 0 bases and J 5 bases; bases outside gene matches: 10. The CDR3 runs to 17 residues.

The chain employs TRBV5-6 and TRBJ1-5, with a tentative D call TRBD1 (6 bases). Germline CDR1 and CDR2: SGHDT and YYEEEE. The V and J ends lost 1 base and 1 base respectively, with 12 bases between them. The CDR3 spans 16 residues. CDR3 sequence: CASSLNGGLSNQPQHF. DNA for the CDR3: TGTGCCAGCAGCTTGAACGGGGGCCTAAGCAATCAGCCCCAGCATTTT.